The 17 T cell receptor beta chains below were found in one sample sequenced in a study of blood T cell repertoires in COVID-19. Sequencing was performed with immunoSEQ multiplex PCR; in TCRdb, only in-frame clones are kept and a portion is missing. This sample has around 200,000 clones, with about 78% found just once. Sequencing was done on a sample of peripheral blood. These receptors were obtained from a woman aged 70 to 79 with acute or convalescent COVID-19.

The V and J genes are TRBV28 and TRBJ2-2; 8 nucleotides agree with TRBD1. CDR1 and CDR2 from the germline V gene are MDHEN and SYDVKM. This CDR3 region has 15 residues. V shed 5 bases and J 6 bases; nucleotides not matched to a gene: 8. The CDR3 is CASSIDLQGAGELFF. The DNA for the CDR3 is TGTGCCAGCAGTATTGATTTACAGGGGGCCGGGGAGCTGTTTTTT.

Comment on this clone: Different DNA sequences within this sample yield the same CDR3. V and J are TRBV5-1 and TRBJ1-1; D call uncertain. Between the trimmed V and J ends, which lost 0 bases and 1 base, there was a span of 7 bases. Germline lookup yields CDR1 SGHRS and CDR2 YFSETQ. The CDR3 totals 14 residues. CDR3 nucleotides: TGCGCCAGCAGCTTGGCCGGAGGGAACACTGAAGCTTTCTTT. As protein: CASSLAGGNTEAFF. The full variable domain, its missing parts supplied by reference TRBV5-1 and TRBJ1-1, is KAGVTQTPRYLIKTRGQQVTLSCSPISGHRSVSWYQQTPGQGLQFLFEYFSETQRNKGNFPGRFSGRQFSNSRSEMNVSTLELGDSALYLCASSLAGGNTEAFFGQGTRLTVV.

Here the CDR3 reads CASSLFRGNTEAFF. The DNA of the CDR3 is TGTGCCAGCAGCTTATTCAGGGGGAACACTGAAGCTTTCTTT. V usage is TRBV7-2 and J usage is TRBJ1-1, with TRBD1 as a possible D gene (6 bases). Germline V gene data show CDR1 as SGHTA and CDR2 as FQGNSA. This CDR3 contains 14 residues. Between the trimmed V and J ends, which lost 2 bases and 1 base, there was a span of 8 bases.

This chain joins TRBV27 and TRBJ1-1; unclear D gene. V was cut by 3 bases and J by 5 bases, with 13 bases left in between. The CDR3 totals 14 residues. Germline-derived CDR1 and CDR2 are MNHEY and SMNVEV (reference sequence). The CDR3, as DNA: TGTGCCAGCAGTTTTGGGTTATCGAGGACTGAAGCTTTCTTT. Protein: CASSFGLSRTEAFF.

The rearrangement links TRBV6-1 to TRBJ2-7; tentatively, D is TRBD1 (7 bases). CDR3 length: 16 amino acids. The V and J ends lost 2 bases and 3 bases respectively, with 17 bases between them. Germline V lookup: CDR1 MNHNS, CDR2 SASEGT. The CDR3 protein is CASSETGGTEVYEQYF. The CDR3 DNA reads TGTGCCAGCAGTGAAACTGGCGGGACAGAAGTCTACGAGCAGTACTTC.

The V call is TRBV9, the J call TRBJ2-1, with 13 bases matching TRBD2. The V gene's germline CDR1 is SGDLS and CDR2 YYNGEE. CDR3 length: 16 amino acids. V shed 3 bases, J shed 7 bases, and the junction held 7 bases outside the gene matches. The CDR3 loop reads CASSGPGTSGTNEQFF. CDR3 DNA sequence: TGTGCCAGCAGCGGCCCCGGGACTAGCGGGACAAATGAGCAGTTCTTC.

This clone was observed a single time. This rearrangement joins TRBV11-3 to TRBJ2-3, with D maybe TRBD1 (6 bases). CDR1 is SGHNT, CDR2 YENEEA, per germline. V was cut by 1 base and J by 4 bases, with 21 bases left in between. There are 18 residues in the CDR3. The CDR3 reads CASSLGTPTQGWPDTQYF. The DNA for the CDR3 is TGTGCCAGCAGCTTAGGGACCCCAACTCAGGGGTGGCCAGATACGCAGTATTTT.

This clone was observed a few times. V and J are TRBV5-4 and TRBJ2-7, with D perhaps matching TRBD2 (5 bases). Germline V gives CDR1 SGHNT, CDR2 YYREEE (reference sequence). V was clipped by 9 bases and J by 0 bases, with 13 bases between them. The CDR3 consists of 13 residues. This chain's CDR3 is CATGIATSYEQYF. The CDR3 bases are TGTGCCACCGGAATAGCGACCTCCTACGAGCAGTACTTC.

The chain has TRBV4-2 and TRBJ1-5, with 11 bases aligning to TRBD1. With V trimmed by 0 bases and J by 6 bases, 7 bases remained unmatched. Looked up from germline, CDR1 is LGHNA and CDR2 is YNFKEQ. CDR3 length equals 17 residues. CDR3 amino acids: CASSQDLGQGAPQPQHF. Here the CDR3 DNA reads TGTGCCAGCAGCCAAGATTTAGGACAGGGGGCACCTCAGCCCCAGCATTTT.

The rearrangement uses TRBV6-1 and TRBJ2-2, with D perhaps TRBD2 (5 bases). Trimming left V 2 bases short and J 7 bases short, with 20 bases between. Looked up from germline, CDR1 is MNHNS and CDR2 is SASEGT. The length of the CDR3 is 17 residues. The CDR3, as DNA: TGTGCCAGCAGTGAAACGGGTGGTGGGAGTCGGGTCGGGGAGCTGTTTTTT. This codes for CASSETGGGSRVGELFF.

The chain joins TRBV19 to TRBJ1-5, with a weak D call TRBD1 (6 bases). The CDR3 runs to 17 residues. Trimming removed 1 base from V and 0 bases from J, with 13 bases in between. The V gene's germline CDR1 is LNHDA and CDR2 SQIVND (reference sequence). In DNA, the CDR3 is TGTGCCAGTAGTATAGGTACAGGGTCTAATAGCAATCAGCCCCAGCATTTT. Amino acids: CASSIGTGSNSNQPQHF.

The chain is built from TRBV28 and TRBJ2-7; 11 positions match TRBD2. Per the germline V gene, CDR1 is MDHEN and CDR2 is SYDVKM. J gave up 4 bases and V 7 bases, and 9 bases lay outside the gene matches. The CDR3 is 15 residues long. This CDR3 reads CASTQGGTSGYEQYF. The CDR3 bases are TGTGCCAGCACCCAAGGGGGGACTAGCGGTTACGAGCAGTACTTC.

CDR3 nucleotide sequence: TGTGCCAGCAGCGTAGCTGCGGGGGGACGGCTCCAAGAGACCCAGTACTTC. Its translation is CASSVAAGGRLQETQYF. This chain connects TRBV9 to TRBJ2-5; 8 bases fit TRBD2. The germline CDR1 and CDR2 sequences are SGDLS and YYNGEE. V gave up 0 bases and J gave up 1 base; unmatched junction bases: 8. The CDR3 totals 17 residues.

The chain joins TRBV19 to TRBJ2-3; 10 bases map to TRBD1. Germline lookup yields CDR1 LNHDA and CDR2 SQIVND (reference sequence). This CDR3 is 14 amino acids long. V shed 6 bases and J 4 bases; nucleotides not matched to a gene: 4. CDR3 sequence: CASRPTGGPDTQYF. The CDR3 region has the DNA TGTGCCAGTAGACCGACAGGGGGCCCAGATACGCAGTATTTT.

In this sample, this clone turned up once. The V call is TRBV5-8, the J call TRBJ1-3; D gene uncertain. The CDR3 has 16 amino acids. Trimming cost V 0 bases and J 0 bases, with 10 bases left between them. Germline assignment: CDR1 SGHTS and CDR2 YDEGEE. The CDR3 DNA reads TGTGCCAGCAGCTTGGGGGCCTCCTACTCTGGAAACACCATATATTTT. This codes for CASSLGASYSGNTIYF. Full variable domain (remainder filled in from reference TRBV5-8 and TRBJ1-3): EAGVTQSPTHLIKTRGQQATLRCSPISGHTSVYWYQQALGLGLQFLLWYDEGEERNRGNFPPRFSGRQFPNYSSELNVNALELEDSALYLCASSLGASYSGNTIYFGEGSWLTVV.

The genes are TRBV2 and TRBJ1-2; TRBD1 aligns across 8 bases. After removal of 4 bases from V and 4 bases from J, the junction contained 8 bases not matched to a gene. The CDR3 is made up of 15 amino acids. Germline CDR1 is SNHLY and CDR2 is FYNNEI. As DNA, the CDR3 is TGTGCCAGCAGTGCCAAAGGACAGGGAAGCTATGGCTACACCTTC. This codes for CASSAKGQGSYGYTF.

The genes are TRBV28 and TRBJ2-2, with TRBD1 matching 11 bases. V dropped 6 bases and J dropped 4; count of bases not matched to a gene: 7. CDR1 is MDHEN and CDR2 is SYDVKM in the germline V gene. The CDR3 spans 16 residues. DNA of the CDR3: TGTGCCAGCAGGCCGGCCGGGACAGGGGGCACCGGGGAGCTGTTTTTT. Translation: CASRPAGTGGTGELFF. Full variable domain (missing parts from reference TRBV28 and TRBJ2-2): DVKVTQSSRYLVKRTGEKVFLECVQDMDHENMFWYRQDPGLGLRLIYFSYDVKMKEKGDIPEGYSVSREKKERFSLILESASTNQTSMYLCASRPAGTGGTGELFFGEGSRLTVL.